The 5 T cell receptor beta chains listed next were all sequenced from one sample in a study of T cells in Graves' hyperthyroidism and ophthalmopathy. Authors of the study amplified TCR beta CDR3 regions from RNA transcripts. During a first-round RT-PCR of the TCR CDR3, the HTBI primer set was used. TCRdb itself ran the multiplex PCR reads through MiXCR, one entry per CDR3 protein. The table has 300,000 or so distinct CDR3 sequences, roughly a fifth seen once. The sample comprised blood. The origin of the receptors is a woman in her 50s with Graves' hyperthyroidism.

This clonotype was seen a handful of times. V usage is TRBV20-1 and J usage is TRBJ2-7, with a weak D call TRBD2 (6 bases). The CDR3 runs 15 residues. Germline values: CDR1 DFQATT, CDR2 SNEGSKA (reference sequence). Trimming took 6 bases from V and 0 from J, leaving 18 bases between them. The CDR3 region has the DNA TGCAGTGCCCCACCCCCGCGTAGCGGCTCCTACGAGCAGTACTTC. This encodes CSAPPPRSGSYEQYF.

This clonotype was observed at least ten times. The rearrangement links TRBV7-2 to TRBJ2-7; TRBD1 matches at 9 bases. The CDR3 loop spans 14 amino acids. CDR1 SGHTA and CDR2 FQGNSA come from the germline V gene. V dropped 5 bases and J dropped 5; count of bases not matched to a gene: 7. CDR3 nucleotide sequence: TGTGCCAGCAGCCTACAGGGGGCAGGGGACGAGCAGTACTTC. The encoded protein is CASSLQGAGDEQYF.

This clonotype has at least ten counts. The genes are TRBV11-1 and TRBJ2-4; a possible D gene is TRBD1 (5 bases). The germline V and J ends were trimmed by 5 bases and 7 bases, with 15 bases remaining between them. The CDR3 is 14 residues long. Germline lookup yields CDR1 SGHAT and CDR2 FQDESV (reference sequence). The CDR3 protein is CASSPPQGKNIQYF. CDR3 in DNA: TGTGCCAGCAGCCCTCCGCAGGGCAAGAACATTCAGTACTTC.

The chain is built from TRBV29-1 and TRBJ1-1, with a tentative D call TRBD1 (6 bases). The V end was cut by 2 bases, the J end by 3 bases, with 10 bases between. The V gene's germline CDR1 is SQVTM and CDR2 ANQGSEA. The CDR3 is 13 residues long. The CDR3 nucleotides read TGCAGCGTTGAAAATGGGGGCGACACTGAAGCTTTCTTT. Translation gives CSVENGGDTEAFF.

This clonotype showed up many times. The rearrangement uses TRBV11-2 and TRBJ1-1; the match to TRBD1 covers 11 bases. Germline V lookup: CDR1 SGHAT, CDR2 FQNNGV. Trimming cost V 3 bases and J 4 bases; bases outside gene matches: 1. CDR3 size: 14 residues. The CDR3 region is CASSLDRGRTEAFF. The CDR3 DNA is TGTGCCAGCAGCTTGGACAGGGGGCGCACTGAAGCTTTCTTT.